A single sample is the source of the 20 T cell receptor beta chains below, sequenced in a study of high-grade serous ovarian cancer treatment subgroups. Libraries were prepared by immunoSEQ multiplex PCR; TCRdb keeps only in-frame clonotypes and omits some of them. The sample has around 4,200 clones, 82% seen once. Tumor samples were taken before definitive surgery or chemotherapy. The specimen was tumor tissue. The source of these receptors is a human donor with high-grade serous ovarian cancer.

Concerning this clone: Other DNA sequences in the sample encode the same CDR3. V usage is TRBV4-1 and J usage is TRBJ2-7, with D hard to call. The germline CDR1 and CDR2 sequences are MGHRA and YSYEKL. The CDR3 runs 13 residues. Trimming removed 1 base at V and 3 bases at J, with 7 bases between. The CDR3 sequence is CASSQGMGYEQYF. The CDR3 DNA is TGCGCCAGCAGCCAAGGAATGGGCTACGAGCAGTACTTC.

The CDR3 region has the DNA TGTGCCTGGGGACTCTCTGATCTAGCCAAAAACATTCAGTACTTC. This codes for CAWGLSDLAKNIQYF. The chain uses TRBV30 and TRBJ2-4, with D maybe TRBD2 (5 bases). This CDR3 has 15 residues. The germline V gene encodes CDR1 GTSNPN and CDR2 SVGIG (reference sequence). The V end was cut by 5 bases, the J end by 0 bases, with 14 bases between.

The chain has TRBV6-1 and TRBJ2-6; 8 positions match TRBD1. J lost 0 bases, V lost 3 bases, and 7 bases had no gene match. Germline loops: CDR1 MNHNS, CDR2 SASEGT. The CDR3 spans 18 residues. This CDR3 is CASSDFGTGFSGANVLTF. CDR3 coding DNA: TGTGCCAGCAGTGACTTCGGGACAGGCTTCTCTGGGGCCAACGTCCTGACTTTC.

This clone was seen a few times. This chain joins TRBV27 and TRBJ1-4, with D maybe TRBD1 (5 bases). Germline lookup yields CDR1 MNHEY and CDR2 SMNVEV (reference sequence). V lost 0 bases, J lost 2 bases, and 10 bases lay in between. This CDR3 is built from 16 residues. CDR3 region: CASSLSEGRTNEKLFF. The CDR3 DNA follows: TGTGCCAGCAGTTTATCCGAGGGGCGTACTAATGAAAAACTGTTTTTT.

The gene calls are TRBV2 and TRBJ1-2, with D hard to call. V lost 0 bases and J lost 6, with 2 bases in between. The CDR3 is 11 amino acids. CDR1 is SNHLY, CDR2 FYNNEI, per germline. As DNA, the CDR3 is TGTGCCAGCAGTGAAGCGGATGGCTACACCTTC. It translates to CASSEADGYTF.

This clone has only a few counts. The chain employs TRBV10-3 and TRBJ2-3, with D perhaps matching TRBD2 (5 bases). The V end lost 10 bases, the J end lost 0 bases, and 8 bases lay between the germline ends. The CDR3 consists of 12 residues. Germline CDR1 reads ENHRY; CDR2 reads SYGVKD. This CDR3 is CATGSSTDTQYF. CDR3 bases: TGTGCCACGGGGTCTAGCACAGATACGCAGTATTTT.

V is TRBV5-4 and J is TRBJ2-6; D not certain. CDR1 and CDR2 (germline): SGHNT, YYREEE (reference sequence). Between the trimmed V and J ends, which lost 0 bases and 0 bases, there was a span of 7 bases. This CDR3 has 16 amino acids. CDR3 sequence reads: CASSLDGTSGANVLTF. CDR3 sequence (DNA): TGTGCCAGCAGCTTGGACGGCACCTCTGGGGCCAACGTCCTGACTTTC.

The chain uses TRBV6-8 and TRBJ1-1; D uncertain. V dropped 8 bases and J dropped 8 bases, with 9 bases sitting between them. This CDR3 contains 10 residues. The germline V gene has CDR1 MNHGY and CDR2 SAAAGT. Here the CDR3 reads CASVLYEAFF. The CDR3 nucleotides are TGTGCCAGCGTTTTGTACGAAGCTTTCTTT.

V and J are TRBV10-1 and TRBJ2-1, with TRBD2 matching 7 bases. V dropped 5 bases and J dropped 8; count of bases not matched to a gene: 12. The length of the CDR3 is 15 residues. Germline V gene lookup returns CDR1 WNHNN and CDR2 SYGVQD (reference sequence). The CDR3 nucleotides read TGCGCCAGCAGTCCTCCCGGCGGGGGTGTGTATGAGCAGTTCTTC. Its protein is CASSPPGGGVYEQFF.

The chain combines TRBV5-1 with TRBJ2-3; 8 nucleotides align to TRBD1. With V trimmed by 5 bases and J by 6 bases, 8 bases remained unmatched. CDR1 is SGHRS, CDR2 YFSETQ, per germline. This CDR3 spans 14 amino acids. CDR3 protein: CASRVDRVEDTQYF. The CDR3, as DNA: TGCGCCAGCAGGGTGGACAGGGTCGAGGATACGCAGTATTTT.

The chain is built from TRBV4-3 and TRBJ1-4; no clear D gene. The ends were cut back, 0 bases at V and 5 bases at J, with 10 bases in the middle. The CDR3 consists of 15 residues. The germline V gene encodes CDR1 LGHNA and CDR2 YSLEER. The CDR3 protein is CASSQEWTSNEKLFF. CDR3 bases: TGCGCCAGCAGCCAAGAATGGACGTCGAATGAAAAACTGTTTTTT.

The genes are TRBV18 and TRBJ2-3; tentatively, D is TRBD2 (6 bases). The CDR3 contains 15 residues. Germline loops: CDR1 KGHSH, CDR2 LQKENI. V was cut by 4 bases and J by 2 bases, with 13 bases left in between. The CDR3 region is CASSLHGGNTDTQYF. DNA of the CDR3: TGTGCCAGCTCACTCCACGGGGGAAACACAGATACGCAGTATTTT.

The chain employs TRBV4-1 and TRBJ1-2; D is uncertain. The germline gives CDR1 MGHRA, CDR2 YSYEKL. The ends were cut back, 1 base at V and 5 bases at J, with 11 bases in the middle. This CDR3 is built from 14 residues. This CDR3 is CASSQGGNLYGYTF. As DNA, the CDR3 is TGCGCCAGCAGCCAAGGTGGGAATTTATATGGCTACACCTTC.

The genes are TRBV9 and TRBJ1-6, with D tentatively TRBD1 (5 bases). CDR3 length: 16 amino acids. The V and J ends lost 0 bases and 9 bases respectively, with 16 bases between them. Germline V gives CDR1 SGDLS, CDR2 YYNGEE. DNA of the CDR3: TGTGCCAGCAGCGTAGTCACTACCCTTAGGGGTTCACCCCTCCACTTT. Translated: CASSVVTTLRGSPLHF.

The rearrangement links TRBV5-1 to TRBJ2-7, with 7 nucleotides matching TRBD2. Germline lookup yields CDR1 SGHRS and CDR2 YFSETQ. The CDR3 loop spans 17 amino acids. Unmatched junction bases numbered 17, after V lost 4 bases and J lost 4 bases. CDR3 bases: TGCGCCAGCAGCACCTACTTCGTGGGCGGGGGTTTGTACGAGCAGTACTTC. Its protein product is CASSTYFVGGGLYEQYF.

For this clone: Sequence at one end of the junction differs from germline and may be a read error. The chain carries TRBV13 and TRBJ2-1, with TRBD1 matching over 9 bases. CDR3 size: 14 residues. The germline V gene has CDR1 PRHDT and CDR2 FYEKMQ (reference sequence). The CDR3 bases are TGTGCCAGCAGCCTAGGACAGGGGCTCAATGAGCAGTTCTTC. Translating it yields CASSLGQGLNEQFF. The whole variable domain, remainder taken from reference TRBV13 and TRBJ2-1, is AAGVIQSPRHLIKEKRETATLKCYPIPRHDTVYWYQQGPGQDPQFLISFYEKMQSDKGSIPDRFSAQQFSDYHSELNMSSLELGDSALYFCASSLGQGLNEQFFGPGTRLTVL.

The chain employs TRBV9 and TRBJ2-2, with a tentative D call TRBD2 (5 bases). Germline CDR1 SGDLS, CDR2 YYNGEE. This CDR3 spans 16 amino acids. V lost 3 bases and J lost 0, with 12 bases in between. The CDR3 nucleotides read TGTGCCAGCAGCGAGGGCTCCGGGGCGAACACCGGGGAGCTGTTTTTT. Its protein product is CASSEGSGANTGELFF.

This chain connects TRBV15 to TRBJ1-2, with D unresolved. Per germline, CDR1 LNHNV and CDR2 YYDKDF (reference sequence). Between the trimmed V and J ends, which lost 2 bases and 6 bases, there was a span of 13 bases. The CDR3 runs 14 residues. CDR3: CATSRQRTVDGYTF. CDR3 nucleotide sequence: TGTGCCACCAGCAGACAAAGGACTGTAGATGGCTACACCTTC.

The V gene is TRBV15, the J gene TRBJ1-3; D uncertain. The CDR3 is 15 amino acids. Per the germline V gene, CDR1 is LNHNV and CDR2 is YYDKDF (reference sequence). Trimming removed 0 bases at V and 3 bases at J, with 9 bases between. The CDR3 protein is CATSRDRGDGNTIYF. Here the CDR3 DNA reads TGTGCCACCAGCAGAGATCGGGGAGATGGAAACACCATATATTTT.

The CDR3 loop reads CASSLGSGGAYNEQFF. The DNA of the CDR3 is TGTGCCAGCAGCTTAGGTAGCGGGGGGGCCTACAATGAGCAGTTCTTC. The chain carries TRBV7-2 and TRBJ2-1; 11 positions match TRBD2. The CDR3 consists of 16 residues. V was clipped by 1 base and J by 2 bases; unmatched bases: 1. The germline V gene has CDR1 SGHTA and CDR2 FQGNSA.